This TCR beta chain was captured in a study of identifying expanded T cells in peripheral blood. This CDR3 has 15 residues. Germline CDR1 LNHDA, CDR2 SQIVND (reference sequence). Trimming stripped 2 bases from V and 3 bases from J, with 10 bases between. Profiling relied on immunoSEQ multiplex PCR, and the TCRdb table lists in-frame clones only, not all of them. The table has 75,000 to 95,000 clones, around nine tenths seen once. The TCR was taken from a person aged 18-69 years in good health. V usage is TRBV19 and J usage is TRBJ2-2; D perhaps matches TRBD2 (6 bases). The sequenced sample was blood. The CDR3 sequence is CASSIMGGHTGELFF. CDR3 coding DNA: TGTGCCAGTAGTATAATGGGGGGTCACACCGGGGAGCTGTTTTTT.